The 20 T cell receptor beta chains given below trace back to one sample, sequenced in a study of T cell repertoires in aging, cancer and after chemotherapy. TRB rearrangements spanning V, D and J were amplified using mixed TRB-A/B primers. Each CDR3 protein is one row after TCRdb ran MiXCR on the multiplex PCR reads. This sample has thousands of distinct CDR3 sequences; about 30% occur once, and the top ten carry around 4%. Peripheral blood genomic DNA, not sorted cells or RNA, was the template. Sequenced sample: blood. These receptors came from a human donor in good health.

V is TRBV10-3 and J is TRBJ2-7, with 7 bases that match TRBD1. Germline lookup yields CDR1 ENHRY and CDR2 SYGVKD. With 0 bases clipped from V and 6 bases from J, the junction kept 5 bases outside the gene matches. The CDR3 runs to 14 residues. In nucleotides, the CDR3 is TGTGCCATCAGTGAGTCGGCAGGGGGTGCCGAGCAGTACTTC. Translating it yields CAISESAGGAEQYF.

This clonotype was seen a handful of times. The chain links TRBV27 to TRBJ2-7, with unresolved D. The CDR3 contains 14 residues. V was shortened by 3 bases and J by 6 bases, with 15 bases between the two germline ends. CDR1 is MNHEY and CDR2 is SMNVEV in the germline V gene (reference sequence). The CDR3: CASSLARVSLEQYF. The DNA of the CDR3 is TGTGCCAGCAGTTTGGCCAGAGTTTCCCTCGAGCAGTACTTC.

There are a few counts of this clonotype. The chain joins TRBV6-4 to TRBJ2-1; TRBD2 agrees at 11 bases. CDR3 length: 17 amino acids. Germline trimming cut 6 bases from V and 4 bases from J; bases unmatched to any gene: 11. Germline V gene sequence: CDR1 MRHNA, CDR2 SNTAGT. The CDR3 loop is CASRALHLAGGYNEQFF. The DNA of the CDR3 is TGTGCCAGCAGAGCCCTTCATCTAGCGGGGGGTTACAATGAGCAGTTCTTC.

CDR3 bases: TGTGCCAGCAGTTACTATTCAGTTCAGGCCGAACTGTTTTTT. Its translation: CASSYYSVQAELFF. The V call is TRBV6-2 or TRBV6-3, the J call TRBJ1-4, with D unresolved. From germline, CDR1 is MNHEY and CDR2 SVGEGT. The CDR3 covers 14 residues. Trimming pared 1 base from V and 12 bases from J, leaving 15 bases between.

In this sample, this clonotype turned up a few times. The J gene is TRBJ2-1, the V gene TRBV7-6; D uncertain. CDR1 SGHVS and CDR2 FNYEAQ come from the germline V gene. V was trimmed by 7 bases and J by 8 bases, leaving 9 bases between them. This CDR3 spans 11 amino acids. CDR3 in DNA: TGTGCCAGCATAGGTTTAGATGAGCAGTTCTTC. It codes for CASIGLDEQFF.

The gene calls are TRBV27 and TRBJ2-1; the match to TRBD1 covers 10 bases. Germline trimming cut 9 bases from V and 10 bases from J; bases unmatched to any gene: 9. Germline CDR1 reads MNHEY; CDR2 reads SMNVEV (reference sequence). This CDR3 comprises 13 residues. This chain's CDR3 is CASRQGATYEQFF. The CDR3 nucleotides read TGTGCCAGTAGACAGGGGGCGACCTACGAGCAGTTCTTC.

This sequence joins TRBV27 and TRBJ2-7, with D perhaps matching TRBD1 (5 bases). V was cut by 7 bases and J by 0 bases, with 13 bases left in between. Germline loops: CDR1 MNHEY, CDR2 SMNVEV (reference sequence). The CDR3 runs 14 residues. CDR3 loop: CASMGQGTSYEQYF. The CDR3 region has the DNA TGTGCCAGCATGGGGCAGGGAACCTCCTACGAGCAGTACTTC.

The chain is built from TRBV4-3 and TRBJ2-6; no clear D gene. Looked up from germline, CDR1 is LGHNA and CDR2 is YSLEER. Trimming removed 4 bases at V and 0 bases at J, with 7 bases between. The CDR3 length is 15 residues. The CDR3 DNA sequence: TGCGCCAGCAGCCCCCAGGACTCTGGGGCCAACGTCCTGACTTTC. It encodes CASSPQDSGANVLTF.

This clonotype was counted a few times. The chain is built from TRBV15 and TRBJ2-5; D remains ambiguous. CDR1 is LNHNV, CDR2 YYDKDF, per germline (reference sequence). Trimming pared 3 bases from V and 5 bases from J, leaving 19 bases between. This CDR3 is built from 16 residues. The CDR3 DNA is TGTGCCACCAGCAGGAGAGCTACTGTAGGACCCGAGACCCAGTACTTC. It yields the protein CATSRRATVGPETQYF.

This clonotype was seen only a few times. The J gene is TRBJ2-2, the V gene TRBV11-1; TRBD2 is a possible D gene (6 bases). CDR1 and CDR2 from the germline V gene are SGHAT and FQDESV (reference sequence). The V end was cut by 1 base, the J end by 3 bases, with 15 bases between. The CDR3 loop spans 17 amino acids. The CDR3 DNA reads TGTGCCAGCAGCTTAGTGGCTTTATGGGGGGACACCGGGGAGCTGTTTTTT. It is translated as CASSLVALWGDTGELFF.

The chain employs TRBV29-1 and TRBJ1-2; D is uncertain. Germline CDR1 and CDR2: SQVTM and ANQGSEA. Trimming stripped 1 base from V and 10 bases from J, with 13 bases between. The CDR3 covers 12 residues. CDR3 in DNA: TGCAGCGTTGAAGGCTTGGGCTATAACTACACCTTC. Translated, it gives CSVEGLGYNYTF.

There are a few counts of this clonotype. The chain carries TRBV6-5 and TRBJ1-5, with 7 nucleotides matching TRBD1. From germline, CDR1 is MNHEY and CDR2 SVGAGI. Trimming cost V 6 bases and J 6 bases; bases outside gene matches: 5. There are 13 residues in the CDR3. CDR3 bases: TGTGCCAGCAGCCCCGACAGGGCTCAGCCCCAGCATTTT. It encodes CASSPDRAQPQHF.

This sequence joins TRBV19 and TRBJ2-1; D is unclear. Germline loops: CDR1 LNHDA, CDR2 SQIVND (reference sequence). The V end was cut by 5 bases, the J end by 4 bases, with 3 bases between. The CDR3 has 11 residues. CDR3 bases: TGTGCCAGTAGTTTATACAATGAGCAGTTCTTC. Protein: CASSLYNEQFF.

This clonotype rates as medium-sized. This rearrangement joins TRBV6-2 or TRBV6-3 to TRBJ2-6; possibly TRBD1 or TRBD2 for D (5 bases each). Germline CDR1 MNHEY, CDR2 SVGEGT. This CDR3 comprises 16 residues. V gave up 5 bases and J gave up 4 bases, with 15 bases separating them. The CDR3 here is CASSLSGAVGANVLTF. CDR3 nucleotides: TGTGCCAGCAGTCTCTCCGGGGCAGTCGGGGCCAACGTCCTGACTTTC.

V gene TRBV6-5 combines with J gene TRBJ2-5; no definite D call. Trimming removed 6 bases from V and 2 bases from J, with 19 bases in between. The CDR3 runs to 16 residues. In germline, CDR1 is MNHEY, CDR2 SVGAGI. Written as DNA, the CDR3 is TGTGCCAGCAGCGTCGACCCAACAGTTCCGCAAGAGACCCAGTACTTC. This codes for CASSVDPTVPQETQYF.

The chain employs TRBV6-5 and TRBJ1-5; TRBD1 matches 8 bases. Germline CDR1 reads MNHEY; CDR2 reads SVGAGI. There are 16 residues in the CDR3. The J segment lost 5 bases and the V segment lost 2 bases, leaving 8 bases of the junction unmatched. The CDR3 nucleotides read TGTGCCAGCAGTTACCCCCGACAGGGGAGGGATCAGCCCCAGCATTTT. It yields the protein CASSYPRQGRDQPQHF.

This clonotype was detected once. The rearrangement uses TRBV24-1 and TRBJ2-7, with 7 bases aligning to TRBD1. This CDR3 has 19 amino acids. Germline assignment: CDR1 KGHDR and CDR2 SFDVKD. V lost 1 base and J lost 1; bases outside the gene matches: 15. The CDR3 DNA reads TGTGCCACCAGTGATTTCCTTCCCCGACAGGGAGTGAGTTCCTACGAGCAGTACTTC. The encoded protein is CATSDFLPRQGVSSYEQYF.

CDR3 coding DNA: TGTGCCAGCTCACCGCTTGGGACAGGGTACCACAATGAGCAGTTCTTC. It is translated as CASSPLGTGYHNEQFF. The rearrangement uses TRBV18 and TRBJ2-1; 9 bases align to TRBD1. This CDR3 region has 16 residues. Germline V CDR1 and CDR2: KGHSH, LQKENI. Germline trimming cut 3 bases from V and 5 bases from J; bases unmatched to any gene: 8.

This clonotype was seen more than once but under ten times. The chain links TRBV6-5 to TRBJ2-7; 8 nucleotides match TRBD1. CDR3 size: 14 residues. Trimming took 0 bases from V and 5 from J; bases not matched to a gene: 3. Germline lookup yields CDR1 MNHEY and CDR2 SVGAGI. CDR3 region: CASSYSMTGDEQYF. CDR3 bases: TGTGCCAGCAGTTACTCGATGACAGGGGACGAGCAGTACTTC.

The J gene is TRBJ2-3, the V gene TRBV7-9; no clear D gene. V gave up 5 bases and J gave up 3 bases, with 6 bases separating them. The CDR3 consists of 12 residues. CDR1 is SEHNR and CDR2 is FQNEAQ in the germline V gene (reference sequence). CDR3 nucleotide sequence: TGTGCCAGCAGCGTGCGGACAGATACGCAGTATTTT. This translates into CASSVRTDTQYF.